One and the same sample provided the 10 T cell receptor beta chains below, sequenced in a study of blood T cell repertoires in COVID-19. Here immunoSEQ multiplex PCR was the method, and the copy in TCRdb shows in-frame clones only, minus some. The profile shows roughly 500,000 clones, approximately 86% of them singletons. Specimen: PBMCs or T cells enriched from blood (not recorded which). Every receptor here comes from a woman aged 60 to 75 who had recovered from COVID-19.

This chain uses TRBV7-9 with TRBJ2-1, with TRBD2 identical over 10 bases. CDR1 is SEHNR and CDR2 is FQNEAQ in the germline V gene (reference sequence). The CDR3 covers 16 residues. Trimming removed 8 bases from V and 2 bases from J; junction bases left unmatched: 9. As DNA, the CDR3 is TGTGCCAGCGACCCGAATAGCGGGGGGACCTACAATGAGCAGTTCTTC. It yields the protein CASDPNSGGTYNEQFF.

The V call is TRBV23-1, the J call TRBJ2-7; 7 bases map to TRBD1. TRBV23-1 is identified as an open reading frame with a role that is uncertain. This CDR3 has 15 residues. V was pared by 6 bases and J by 2 bases, with 10 bases of the junction left unmatched. The CDR3 spells CASRGKGQGAYEQYF. The CDR3 nucleotides read TGCGCCAGCAGGGGGAAGGGGCAGGGGGCCTACGAGCAGTACTTC.

This clone appeared a single time. J is TRBJ2-1 and V is TRBV10-3, with D perhaps matching TRBD1 (6 bases). V gave up 4 bases and J gave up 7 bases, with 17 bases separating them. Germline V gene data show CDR1 as ENHRY and CDR2 as SYGVKD. This CDR3 contains 15 residues. CDR3 amino acids: CAISAQGHPYNEQFF. The CDR3 DNA reads TGTGCCATCAGTGCGCAGGGACACCCTTATAATGAGCAGTTCTTC.

This sequence joins TRBV4-1 and TRBJ2-7, with 11 positions matching TRBD1. Germline lookup yields CDR1 MGHRA and CDR2 YSYEKL. Trimming removed 0 bases from V and 5 bases from J; junction bases left unmatched: 6. CDR3 size: 16 residues. The CDR3, as DNA: TGCGCCAGCAGCCAAGATGGACAGGGGGCGAGAAACGAGCAGTACTTC. This translates into CASSQDGQGARNEQYF.

This clone was picked up one time. The chain couples TRBV3-1 (or the pseudogene TRBV3-2) to TRBJ2-3; TRBD2 is a possible D gene (6 bases). Per germline, CDR1 LGHDT and CDR2 YNNKEL (reference sequence). V lost 2 bases to trimming and J lost 3 bases, with 12 bases between them. This CDR3 spans 15 amino acids. The CDR3 protein is CASSQNPAGTDTQYF. The CDR3, as DNA: TGTGCCAGCAGCCAAAATCCGGCGGGGACAGATACGCAGTATTTT.

This chain uses TRBV4-1 with TRBJ2-7; a possible D gene is TRBD1 (5 bases). V was clipped by 4 bases and J by 2 bases, with 9 bases between them. The CDR3 covers 13 residues. Germline lookup yields CDR1 MGHRA and CDR2 YSYEKL. The CDR3 is CASSPTATYEQYF. The CDR3 DNA reads TGCGCCAGCAGCCCGACAGCTACCTACGAGCAGTACTTC.

The gene calls are TRBV5-1 and TRBJ2-7, with D possibly TRBD1 on 5 matching bases. The V gene's germline CDR1 is SGHRS and CDR2 YFSETQ. This CDR3 comprises 13 residues. V lost 0 bases to trimming and J lost 2 bases, with 6 bases between them. CDR3 loop: CASSLEGAYEQYF. The DNA of the CDR3 is TGCGCCAGCAGCTTGGAAGGGGCCTACGAGCAGTACTTC.

This chain's CDR3 is CASSQGQGAKTEAFF. CDR3 DNA sequence: TGTGCCAGCAGCCAAGGACAGGGGGCGAAGACTGAAGCTTTCTTT. J is TRBJ1-1 and V is TRBV3-1 (or the pseudogene TRBV3-2), with 10 bases lining up with TRBD1. Germline loops: CDR1 LGHDT, CDR2 YNNKEL (reference sequence). With 1 base clipped from V and 5 bases from J, the junction kept 4 bases outside the gene matches. The CDR3 is 15 residues long.

This clone has more than one count but fewer than ten. V and J are TRBV6-5 and TRBJ1-2, with 7 bases identical to TRBD1. This CDR3 region has 12 residues. Looked up from germline, CDR1 is MNHEY and CDR2 is SVGAGI. With V trimmed by 7 bases and J by 3 bases, 2 bases remained unmatched. The CDR3 reads CASIDRDYGYTF. The CDR3, as DNA: TGTGCCAGCATAGACAGGGACTATGGCTACACCTTC.

The chain couples TRBV7-9 to TRBJ2-7; 9 nucleotides align to TRBD1. CDR1 SEHNR and CDR2 FQNEAQ come from the germline V gene (reference sequence). The V gene end was trimmed by 5 bases and the J gene end by 3 bases; junction bases not matched to a gene: 8. The CDR3 has 15 residues. The CDR3 region is CASSARDRVNYEQYF. DNA for the CDR3: TGTGCCAGCAGCGCTAGGGACAGGGTAAACTACGAGCAGTACTTC.